This entry lists 24 T cell receptor beta chains sequenced from one sample in a study of T-cell reconstitution after alpha-beta-depleted transplantation in children. Unique molecular identifiers were used in preparing the TCRbeta library. TCRdb reprocessed the PCR reads via MiXCR and lists one record per CDR3 protein. The data hold about 340,000 distinct CDR3 sequences, with 13% observed a single time. The sequenced sample was PBMCs, obtained from the stem cell graft. These receptors came from a human donor who donated a stem cell graft to a child with Fanconi anemia.

The V call is TRBV12-3 or TRBV12-4, the J call TRBJ1-1, with D unresolved. The CDR3 is made up of 13 amino acids. Trimming removed 6 bases from V and 11 bases from J, with 19 bases in between. The chain's CDR3 is CASSPDGGMVAFF. In nucleotides, the CDR3 is TGTGCCAGCAGCCCGGACGGCGGAATGGTGGCTTTCTTT.

The chain is built from TRBV7-6 and TRBJ1-6; D ambiguous. V was shortened by 6 bases and J by 9 bases, with 9 bases between the two germline ends. Germline V gives CDR1 SGHVS, CDR2 FNYEAQ. There are 12 residues in the CDR3. The CDR3 is CASSLNRSPLHF. The CDR3 region has the DNA TGTGCCAGCAGTCTGAATCGTTCACCCCTCCACTTT.

The rearrangement uses TRBV5-1 and TRBJ2-1; possible D gene TRBD2, 6 bases. The CDR3 sequence is 15 residues long. Germline CDR1 is SGHRS and CDR2 is YFSETQ. V was pared by 0 bases and J by 7 bases, with 14 bases between. The CDR3 region has the DNA TGCGCCAGCAGCTTGGAGGGTCGGGAGCCGAATGAGCAGTTCTTC. Its translation is CASSLEGREPNEQFF.

This clonotype occurred a few times. This chain joins TRBV6-2 or TRBV6-3 and TRBJ1-5; 7 bases align to TRBD1. With 0 bases clipped from V and 6 bases from J, the junction kept 5 bases outside the gene matches. Germline V CDR1 and CDR2: MNHEY, SVGEGT. This CDR3 region has 15 residues. The CDR3 sequence: CASSYSRGLSQPQHF. As DNA, the CDR3 is TGTGCCAGCAGTTACTCCAGGGGGTTGAGTCAGCCCCAGCATTTT.

The chain combines TRBV2 with TRBJ2-3; D is ambiguous. V was pared by 2 bases and J by 9 bases, with 9 bases between. The CDR3 length is 12 residues. Germline lookup yields CDR1 SNHLY and CDR2 FYNNEI. CDR3 residues: CASSEQPDTQYF. CDR3 DNA sequence: TGTGCCAGCAGTGAACAGCCTGACACGCAGTATTTT.

Many counts were recorded for this clonotype. The V call is TRBV9, the J call TRBJ1-3; D is unclear. Germline V lookup: CDR1 SGDLS, CDR2 YYNGEE. The length of the CDR3 is 16 residues. V dropped 0 bases and J dropped 0 bases, with 10 bases sitting between them. For the CDR3, the DNA is TGTGCCAGCAGCGTAGGGGCTTTTAGCTCTGGAAACACCATATATTTT. It specifies CASSVGAFSSGNTIYF.

This chain joins TRBV5-6 and TRBJ2-1, with 9 bases matching TRBD1. With 5 bases clipped from V and 7 bases from J, the junction kept 4 bases outside the gene matches. Germline V CDR1 and CDR2: SGHDT, YYEEEE. The CDR3 loop spans 13 amino acids. CDR3 bases: TGTGCCAGCAGATCCGGGACAGGGAATGAGCAGTTCTTC. Translated: CASRSGTGNEQFF.

This rearrangement joins TRBV5-1 to TRBJ1-2; 7 nucleotides align to TRBD1. V shed 4 bases, J shed 1 base, and the junction held 4 bases outside the gene matches. Germline values: CDR1 SGHRS, CDR2 YFSETQ. This CDR3 spans 14 amino acids. Here the CDR3 reads CASSTSGGNYGYTF. The DNA of the CDR3 is TGCGCCAGCAGCACCTCAGGGGGTAACTATGGCTACACCTTC.

In this sample, this clonotype turned up a few times. The rearrangement joins TRBV28 to TRBJ2-3; TRBD2 agrees at 7 bases. V dropped 6 bases and J dropped 5; count of bases not matched to a gene: 14. CDR1 is MDHEN and CDR2 is SYDVKM in the germline V gene. The CDR3 has 16 amino acids. The CDR3 DNA is TGTGCCAGCAGACCCCCTGATGGGGGGGGGATAGATACGCAGTATTTT. This encodes CASRPPDGGGIDTQYF. The entire variable domain, with the rest obtained from reference TRBV28 and TRBJ2-3, is as follows: DVKVTQSSRYLVKRTGEKVFLECVQDMDHENMFWYRQDPGLGLRLIYFSYDVKMKEKGDIPEGYSVSREKKERFSLILESASTNQTSMYLCASRPPDGGGIDTQYFGPGTRLTVL.

The rearrangement joins TRBV6-1 to TRBJ2-7, with D hard to call. V was pared by 7 bases and J by 3 bases, with 7 bases between. Germline V gene data show CDR1 as MNHNS and CDR2 as SASEGT. The CDR3 is 11 residues long. For the CDR3, the DNA is TGTGCCAGCATCGACGGCTACGAGCAGTACTTC. Protein product: CASIDGYEQYF.

The rearrangement uses TRBV7-9 and TRBJ2-7; TRBD1 aligns across 11 bases. Trimming at V came to 5 bases and at J to 2 bases, leaving 8 bases not matched to a gene. CDR3 length: 16 amino acids. Germline V CDR1 and CDR2: SEHNR, FQNEAQ (reference sequence). The CDR3 region is CASSRWDRGKTYEQYF. The CDR3 region has the DNA TGTGCCAGCAGCCGATGGGACAGGGGGAAGACCTACGAGCAGTACTTC.

The rearrangement joins TRBV9 to TRBJ1-5; TRBD1 is a possible D gene (5 bases). This CDR3 has 15 residues. Trimming stripped 5 bases from V and 4 bases from J, with 16 bases between. Germline V gives CDR1 SGDLS, CDR2 YYNGEE. CDR3 in amino acids: CASRKGTGGNQPQHF. The DNA for the CDR3 is TGTGCCAGCAGGAAAGGGACGGGGGGAAATCAGCCCCAGCATTTT.

V is TRBV11-2 and J is TRBJ2-7; unclear D gene. CDR1 and CDR2 (germline): SGHAT, FQNNGV. The V gene lost 1 base and the J gene lost 2 bases, with 6 bases spanning the gap. This CDR3 region has 13 residues. In DNA form, the CDR3 reads TGTGCCAGCAGCTTAGCACAGACCTACGAGCAGTACTTC. This encodes CASSLAQTYEQYF.

This clonotype was recorded many times. This chain uses TRBV5-8 with TRBJ1-5; the match to TRBD1 covers 8 bases. Germline assignment: CDR1 SGHTS and CDR2 YDEGEE. Losses at the gene ends were 4 bases for V and 4 bases for J; bases not matched to a gene: 4. The CDR3 runs to 14 residues. CDR3 in DNA: TGTGCCAGCAGCCTTCGACAGGGGAATCAGCCCCAGCATTTT. Protein product: CASSLRQGNQPQHF. The complete variable domain, with remaining parts taken from reference TRBV5-8 and TRBJ1-5, reads EAGVTQSPTHLIKTRGQQATLRCSPISGHTSVYWYQQALGLGLQFLLWYDEGEERNRGNFPPRFSGRQFPNYSSELNVNALELEDSALYLCASSLRQGNQPQHFGDGTRLSIL.

This clonotype was detected a few times. The junction departs from the called germline gene at one end, perhaps through a read error. The chain couples TRBV5-6 to TRBJ2-1; D possibly corresponds to TRBD1 (5 bases). The CDR3 totals 15 residues. Looked up from germline, CDR1 is SGHDT and CDR2 is YYEEEE. CDR3 protein: CASSIGQGVNGLAHF. DNA for the CDR3: TGTGCCAGCAGCATCGGCCAGGGTGTGAACGGATTGGCCCACTTC.

This clonotype has ten or more counts. This chain connects TRBV11-2 to TRBJ1-2; 9 positions match TRBD1. CDR3 length: 14 amino acids. Germline CDR1 and CDR2: SGHAT and FQNNGV. With 5 bases clipped from V and 6 bases from J, the junction kept 7 bases outside the gene matches. CDR3 sequence reads: CASSRQGGFDGYTF. CDR3 nucleotide sequence: TGTGCCAGCAGCCGACAGGGGGGTTTCGATGGCTACACCTTC.

The rearrangement uses TRBV6-4 and TRBJ2-3, with D possibly being TRBD2 (7 bases). This CDR3 is 14 amino acids long. Between the trimmed V and J ends, which lost 2 bases and 3 bases, there was a span of 9 bases. Germline loops: CDR1 MRHNA, CDR2 SNTAGT. The CDR3 sequence is CASSDRGGTDTQYF. As DNA, the CDR3 is TGTGCCAGCAGTGACAGGGGGGGGACAGATACGCAGTATTTT.

This clonotype was seen repeatedly, ten times or more. The V gene is TRBV20-1, the J gene TRBJ2-1; 10 positions agree with TRBD1. There are 15 residues in the CDR3. From germline, CDR1 is DFQATT and CDR2 SNEGSKA (reference sequence). J lost 7 bases, V lost 0 bases, and 6 bases had no gene match. The CDR3 is CSARDAGQGVNEQFF. DNA for the CDR3: TGCAGTGCTAGAGACGCTGGACAGGGGGTGAATGAGCAGTTCTTC.

The V gene is TRBV7-8, the J gene TRBJ2-7; 7 positions match TRBD1. Germline lookup yields CDR1 SGHVS and CDR2 FQNEAQ. Unmatched junction bases numbered 2, after V lost 0 bases and J lost 6 bases. The CDR3 loop spans 13 amino acids. This CDR3 is CASSLATGREQYV. The CDR3 bases are TGTGCCAGCAGCTTAGCGACAGGGCGCGAGCAGTACGTC.

There are a few counts of this clonotype. The chain carries TRBV27 and TRBJ1-2; 12 bases line up with TRBD1. The CDR3 extends over 19 amino acids. After removal of 6 bases from V and 6 bases from J, the junction contained 20 bases not matched to a gene. Germline V CDR1 and CDR2: MNHEY, SMNVEV (reference sequence). The CDR3 reads CASSPQGDGTGGFSNGYTF. In DNA form, the CDR3 reads TGTGCCAGCAGCCCCCAGGGAGACGGGACAGGGGGCTTCTCTAATGGCTACACCTTC.

J is TRBJ1-1 and V is TRBV4-3; no definite D call. Trimming shortened V by 0 bases and J by 4 bases, and 9 bases separated the two germline ends. The CDR3 is 14 amino acids. Per the germline V gene, CDR1 is LGHNA and CDR2 is YSLEER. CDR3 sequence (DNA): TGCGCCAGCAGCCAAGAAAGGGAGCTCACTGAAGCTTTCTTT. This sequence encodes CASSQERELTEAFF.

The chain has TRBV7-2 and TRBJ2-1, with 7 bases lining up with TRBD2. Germline CDR1 SGHTA, CDR2 FQGNSA. CDR3 length: 17 residues. The junction had 5 bases not matched to a gene; V was cut back by 0 bases and J by 0 bases. CDR3 sequence: CASSLAPAGSSYNEQFF. The CDR3 DNA follows: TGTGCCAGCAGCTTAGCCCCAGCGGGGAGCTCCTACAATGAGCAGTTCTTC. The full variable domain, completed using reference TRBV7-2 and TRBJ2-1, is GAGVSQSPSNKVTEKGKDVELRCDPISGHTALYWYRQSLGQGLEFLIYFQGNSAPDKSGLPSDRFSAERTGGSVSTLTIQRTQQEDSAVYLCASSLAPAGSSYNEQFFGPGTRLTVL.

The table lists this clonotype with a few counts. The rearrangement joins TRBV20-1 to TRBJ2-5; 8 bases line up with TRBD2. Germline trimming cut 3 bases from V and 5 bases from J; bases unmatched to any gene: 8. CDR3 length: 14 residues. The germline CDR1 and CDR2 sequences are DFQATT and SNEGSKA (reference sequence). CDR3 sequence: CSASRDGGVETQYF. The CDR3 region has the DNA TGCAGTGCTAGTAGGGACGGGGGGGTCGAGACCCAGTACTTC.

Concerning this clonotype: A junction boundary mismatches the germline segment, possibly from a read error. The gene calls are TRBV12-3 or TRBV12-4 and TRBJ2-7, with D hard to call. The CDR3 contains 17 residues. Here the CDR3 DNA reads TGTGCCAGCAGTTTCGGCAGGCACCTTCTTCTCTCCTACGGGCAGTACTTC. It translates to CASSFGRHLLLSYGQYF.